Below, 32 T cell receptor beta chains from the same sample are listed, as sequenced in a study of early T cells in non-severe SARS-CoV-2 infection. MiXCR, applied by TCRdb to the 5' RACE reads, yields one record per CDR3 protein. The table records about 77,000 distinct CDR3 sequences, over 9% of them present only once. Source material: whole blood. These receptors all come from an adult who was a healthcare worker with PCR-confirmed SARS-CoV-2 infection or an uninfected control (not recorded which).

This clonotype was recorded at least ten times. This rearrangement joins TRBV11-3 to TRBJ2-1; D is perhaps TRBD2 (7 bases). This CDR3 has 16 residues. In germline, CDR1 is SGHNT, CDR2 YENEEA. V gave up 3 bases and J gave up 2 bases, with 14 bases separating them. CDR3 region: CASSLGGPGAYNEQFF. The DNA for the CDR3 is TGTGCCAGCAGCTTGGGGGGGCCTGGCGCCTACAATGAGCAGTTCTTC.

This clonotype has more than one count but fewer than ten. This sequence joins TRBV6-1 and TRBJ2-4, with 7 nucleotides matching TRBD1. Germline V CDR1 and CDR2: MNHNS, SASEGT. The V and J ends lost 7 bases and 4 bases, in that order; junction bases with no gene match: 16. The CDR3 length is 17 residues. CDR3 sequence reads: CASTEQTGTAVKNIQYF. For the CDR3, the DNA is TGTGCCAGCACCGAACAGACAGGGACGGCCGTTAAAAACATTCAGTACTTC.

This clonotype has a count of ten or more. The V and J genes are TRBV6-1 and TRBJ2-7, with a tentative D call TRBD1 (5 bases). The CDR3 length is 13 residues. V was trimmed by 3 bases and J by 0 bases, leaving 6 bases between them. CDR1 and CDR2 (germline): MNHNS, SASEGT. The CDR3 loop reads CASSEQGSYEQYF. The CDR3 region has the DNA TGTGCCAGCAGTGAGCAGGGCTCCTACGAGCAGTACTTC.

This clonotype has a handful of counts. The rearrangement uses TRBV5-1 and TRBJ2-3; tentatively, D is TRBD1 (5 bases). CDR3 length equals 13 residues. Per the germline V gene, CDR1 is SGHRS and CDR2 is YFSETQ. V was clipped by 1 base and J by 5 bases, with 8 bases between them. CDR3 sequence reads: CASSLNRGDTQYF. The CDR3 DNA reads as TGCGCCAGCAGCTTGAATAGGGGAGATACGCAGTATTTT.

Comments on this clonotype: One junction end disagrees with the germline gene, perhaps due to a read error. The chain has TRBV28 and TRBJ2-1; no firm D call. Germline V CDR1 and CDR2: MDHEN, SYDVKM. This CDR3 region has 11 residues. CDR3 in amino acids: CACSTYNEQFF. The DNA for the CDR3 is TGTGCCTGCAGTACTTACAATGAGCAGTTCTTC.

V usage is TRBV5-4 and J usage is TRBJ1-2; weak D call: TRBD1 (5 bases). CDR1 and CDR2 from the germline V gene are SGHNT and YYREEE (reference sequence). Trimming removed 4 bases at V and 2 bases at J, with 18 bases between. There are 16 residues in the CDR3. The CDR3: CASSPRAGPGNYGYTF. The DNA for the CDR3 is TGTGCCAGCAGCCCCCGGGCAGGGCCGGGGAACTATGGCTACACCTTC.

This clonotype was seen at least ten times. CDR3: CASGNYNEQFF. The DNA of the CDR3 is TGTGCCAGTGGGAACTACAATGAGCAGTTCTTC. The chain links TRBV19 to TRBJ2-1; D unclear. Germline lookup yields CDR1 LNHDA and CDR2 SQIVND (reference sequence). The CDR3 contains 11 residues. The V and J ends lost 8 bases and 3 bases respectively, with 5 bases between them.

This clonotype was seen at least ten times. DNA for the CDR3: TGTGCCAGCAGCCAAGGGGCCAGCAATGAGCAGTTCTTC. It yields the protein CASSQGASNEQFF. The chain combines TRBV3-1 with TRBJ2-1; the D is unclear. Trimming took 1 base from V and 6 from J, leaving 7 bases between them. From germline, CDR1 is LGHDT and CDR2 YNNKEL (reference sequence). The CDR3 totals 13 residues.

This clonotype was found many times. J is TRBJ1-4 and V is TRBV30; D is unclear. Trimming removed 5 bases at V and 7 bases at J, with 14 bases between. The CDR3 totals 13 residues. Per the germline V gene, CDR1 is GTSNPN and CDR2 is SVGIG (reference sequence). CDR3 DNA: TGTGCCTGGGCGGCGGAAGCCGGTGAAAAACTGTTTTTT. It codes for CAWAAEAGEKLFF.

The chain uses TRBV15 and TRBJ2-3, with a weak D call TRBD2 (5 bases). V gave up 6 bases and J gave up 0 bases, with 13 bases separating them. Looked up from germline, CDR1 is LNHNV and CDR2 is YYDKDF (reference sequence). This CDR3 comprises 15 residues. CDR3 sequence: CATSKLGSSTDTQYF. DNA for the CDR3: TGTGCCACCAGTAAACTAGGCTCTAGCACAGATACGCAGTATTTT.

This clonotype was observed a handful of times. The gene calls are TRBV11-2 and TRBJ2-4, with a tentative D call TRBD2 (6 bases). CDR1 and CDR2 from the germline V gene are SGHAT and FQNNGV. This CDR3 has 13 amino acids. V lost 0 bases to trimming and J lost 9 bases, with 9 bases between them. Here the CDR3 DNA reads TGTGCCAGCAGCTTAGAGTCCGGGAGCATTCAGTACTTC. Protein: CASSLESGSIQYF.

This clonotype has a handful of counts. An end of the junction differs from the germline gene, which may be a read error. The chain has TRBV5-1 and TRBJ2-2; TRBD1 matches at 10 bases. Looked up from germline, CDR1 is SGHRS and CDR2 is YFSETQ. This CDR3 is 16 amino acids long. CDR3 sequence reads: CASSAGQGSGTGEPFF. In DNA form, the CDR3 reads TGCGCCAGCAGCGCGGGACAGGGGAGCGGCACCGGGGAGCCGTTTTTT.

The V gene is TRBV20-1, the J gene TRBJ2-7; 9 bases align to TRBD1. The CDR3 has 12 residues. Trimming removed 0 bases from V and 10 bases from J; junction bases left unmatched: 4. Germline-derived CDR1 and CDR2 are DFQATT and SNEGSKA (reference sequence). The CDR3: CSARDTGGSQYF. CDR3 in DNA: TGCAGTGCTAGAGATACAGGGGGCTCCCAGTACTTC.

This clonotype was counted ten times or more. The genes are TRBV21-1 and TRBJ2-7. TRBV21-1 is a pseudogene segment. The length of the CDR3 is 13 residues. CDR3 amino acids: CASSKERAYEQYF. Written as DNA, the CDR3 is TGTGCCAGCAGCAAAGAGCGAGCCTACGAGCAGTACTTC.

This clonotype was found many times. The CDR3 sequence is CASRNHRDSGANVLTF. In DNA, the CDR3 is TGTGCCAGCAGAAATCACAGGGACTCTGGGGCCAACGTCCTGACTTTC. The rearrangement uses TRBV27 and TRBJ2-6; tentative D call: TRBD1 (6 bases). The CDR3 has 16 residues. Germline assignment: CDR1 MNHEY and CDR2 SMNVEV (reference sequence). V was shortened by 6 bases and J by 0 bases, with 12 bases between the two germline ends.

The gene calls are TRBV12-3 or TRBV12-4 and TRBJ2-7; no reliable D call. CDR3 length: 13 amino acids. V was shortened by 1 base and J by 3 bases, with 7 bases between the two germline ends. The CDR3 coding sequence is TGTGCCAGCAGTTTAGGGGCCGTCTACGAGCAGTACTTC. This gives the protein CASSLGAVYEQYF.

This clonotype was counted only a few times. This chain connects TRBV9 to TRBJ2-4; 7 bases match TRBD1. After removal of 1 base from V and 1 base from J, the junction contained 5 bases not matched to a gene. The CDR3 sequence is 16 residues long. Germline CDR1 and CDR2: SGDLS and YYNGEE. Here the CDR3 reads CASSVSPTGAKNIQYF. The CDR3 nucleotides are TGTGCCAGCAGCGTATCACCGACAGGGGCCAAAAACATTCAGTACTTC.

This clonotype was recorded at least ten times. The genes are TRBV20-1 and TRBJ1-1; TRBD1 matches at 9 bases. In germline, CDR1 is DFQATT, CDR2 SNEGSKA (reference sequence). After removal of 1 base from V and 3 bases from J, the junction contained 0 bases not matched to a gene. The CDR3 is made up of 13 amino acids. The CDR3 loop is CSARGDRDTEAFF. In DNA, the CDR3 is TGCAGTGCTAGAGGGGACAGGGACACTGAAGCTTTCTTT.

In its sample, this clonotype was seen many times. The chain links TRBV11-1 to TRBJ2-7, with TRBD1 identical over 8 bases. V was clipped by 0 bases and J by 4 bases; unmatched bases: 5. Germline CDR1 is SGHAT and CDR2 is FQDESV (reference sequence). This CDR3 region has 15 residues. The CDR3 region has the DNA TGTGCCAGCAGCTTAGCCGGACAGGGTTCGTACGAGCAGTACTTC. Its protein is CASSLAGQGSYEQYF. The full variable domain, with the rest looked up from reference TRBV11-1 and TRBJ2-7, is EAEVAQSPRYKITEKSQAVAFWCDPISGHATLYWYRQILGQGPELLVQFQDESVVDDSQLPKDRFSAERLKGVDSTLKIQPAELGDSAMYLCASSLAGQGSYEQYFGPGTRLTVT.

The sample holds many counts of this clonotype. The CDR3 reads CASSGDRTYQPQHF. In DNA form, the CDR3 reads TGTGCCAGCTCAGGGGACAGGACATATCAGCCCCAGCATTTT. The J gene is TRBJ1-5, the V gene TRBV18; 8 positions agree with TRBD1. Germline values: CDR1 KGHSH, CDR2 LQKENI. This CDR3 comprises 14 residues. V lost 5 bases, J lost 5 bases, and 5 bases stayed unmatched.

This clonotype was counted many times. CDR3 DNA: TGTGCCAGCAGCTTAATGGGGGCCAGCGGGAGTATGGAGACCCAGTACTTC. It codes for CASSLMGASGSMETQYF. The chain couples TRBV7-3 to TRBJ2-5, with 8 positions matching TRBD2. This CDR3 region has 17 residues. The V gene's germline CDR1 is SGHTA and CDR2 FQGTGA. The V gene end was trimmed by 1 base and the J gene end by 5 bases; junction bases not matched to a gene: 12.

This clonotype was counted ten times or more. This chain links TRBV6-5 with TRBJ1-1, with 7 bases lining up with TRBD1. The junction had 2 bases not matched to a gene; V was cut back by 0 bases and J by 4 bases. This CDR3 contains 14 residues. Germline V gene data show CDR1 as MNHEY and CDR2 as SVGAGI. The CDR3: CASSYSSGGTEAFF. CDR3 nucleotide sequence: TGTGCCAGCAGTTACTCCTCAGGGGGCACTGAAGCTTTCTTT.

Many counts were recorded for this clonotype. V and J are TRBV7-9 and TRBJ2-7; D might be TRBD2 (6 bases). V was pared by 2 bases and J by 9 bases, with 8 bases between. The germline CDR1 and CDR2 sequences are SEHNR and FQNEAQ (reference sequence). This CDR3 spans 11 amino acids. The CDR3 spells CASSLRGTQYF. CDR3 nucleotides: TGTGCCAGCAGCTTACGGGGGACGCAGTACTTC.

The chain couples TRBV6-1 to TRBJ1-6, with D perhaps matching TRBD1 (5 bases). The CDR3 has 15 amino acids. Germline V CDR1 and CDR2: MNHNS, SASEGT. V was shortened by 1 base and J by 14 bases, with 18 bases between the two germline ends. This CDR3 is CASSEVPPGTGSLHF. CDR3 DNA: TGTGCCAGCAGTGAAGTTCCCCCGGGGACGGGATCCCTCCACTTT.

The V and J genes are TRBV11-2 and TRBJ2-2; D remains unclear. The CDR3 spans 16 residues. The germline V and J ends were trimmed by 6 bases and 0 bases, with 14 bases remaining between them. CDR1 SGHAT and CDR2 FQNNGV come from the germline V gene. The CDR3 DNA sequence: TGTGCCAGCAGAGCACCCGGGCTGTCGAACACCGGGGAGCTGTTTTTT. This codes for CASRAPGLSNTGELFF.

Comments on this clonotype: A read error may explain this, as a much larger clone is one base away. A read error is likely, as this CDR3 ends without the conserved phenylalanine or tryptophan. V and J are TRBV6-2 or TRBV6-3 and TRBJ2-3; TRBD2 aligns across 9 bases. The CDR3 totals 18 residues. Germline CDR1 is MNHEY and CDR2 is SVGEGT. V was pared by 6 bases and J by 0 bases, with 13 bases of the junction left unmatched. The DNA for the CDR3 is TGTGCCAGCAGACCACATTCCACTAGCGGGTCTAGCACAGATACGCAGTATTCT. It codes for CASRPHSTSGSSTDTQYS.

There are many counts of this clonotype. The CDR3 DNA is TGTGCCACCAGAGGACAGGGAGTCAATTCACCCCTCCACTTT. Translation: CATRGQGVNSPLHF. The chain recombines TRBV24-1 with TRBJ1-6; 8 bases are shared with TRBD1. Losses at the gene ends were 7 bases for V and 7 bases for J; bases not matched to a gene: 5. Germline assignment: CDR1 KGHDR and CDR2 SFDVKD. The CDR3 loop spans 14 amino acids.

This clonotype was counted between two and nine times. The chain combines TRBV6-1 with TRBJ1-3, with D perhaps matching TRBD1 (5 bases). CDR3 length: 16 amino acids. Trimming cost V 4 bases and J 3 bases, with 16 bases left between them. Germline V gives CDR1 MNHNS, CDR2 SASEGT. The CDR3 reads CASSGRRQRRGNTIYF. In nucleotides, the CDR3 is TGTGCCAGCAGTGGCCGTCGACAGCGGCGTGGAAACACCATATATTTT.

A note on this clonotype: Possible read error: a much larger clone is one base away. This chain links TRBV20-1 with TRBJ2-7; 11 nucleotides agree with TRBD2. The ends lost 3 bases at V and 0 bases at J; junction bases unmatched: 7. The germline V gene has CDR1 DFQATT and CDR2 SNEGSKA (reference sequence). This CDR3 has 16 amino acids. The CDR3 loop reads CSASRAGTSGSYEQYF. Written as DNA, the CDR3 is TGCAGTGCTAGCCGGGCCGGGACTAGCGGCTCCTACGAGCAGTACTTC.

The rearrangement links TRBV27 to TRBJ1-1; 7 bases agree with TRBD1. Germline CDR1 and CDR2: MNHEY and SMNVEV (reference sequence). Trimming took 5 bases from V and 4 from J; bases not matched to a gene: 4. CDR3 length equals 13 residues. This chain's CDR3 is CASSTGVRTEAFF. Written as DNA, the CDR3 is TGTGCCAGCAGTACAGGGGTGCGCACTGAAGCTTTCTTT.

The rearrangement uses TRBV12-3 or TRBV12-4 and TRBJ1-1; 8 nucleotides line up with TRBD1. Germline trimming cut 0 bases from V and 4 bases from J; bases unmatched to any gene: 7. The CDR3 sequence is 16 residues long. The CDR3 here is CASSLATGVSVTEAFF. The CDR3 nucleotides are TGTGCCAGCAGTTTAGCGACAGGGGTATCGGTCACTGAAGCTTTCTTT.

This clonotype was counted many times. The rearrangement joins TRBV27 to TRBJ1-5; a possible D gene is TRBD1 (6 bases). The V gene's germline CDR1 is MNHEY and CDR2 SMNVEV (reference sequence). This CDR3 has 16 amino acids. V lost 3 bases and J lost 3, with 15 bases in between. CDR3 loop: CASSFVRGGYNQPQHF. The DNA for the CDR3 is TGTGCCAGCAGTTTTGTTCGTGGGGGCTACAATCAGCCCCAGCATTTT.